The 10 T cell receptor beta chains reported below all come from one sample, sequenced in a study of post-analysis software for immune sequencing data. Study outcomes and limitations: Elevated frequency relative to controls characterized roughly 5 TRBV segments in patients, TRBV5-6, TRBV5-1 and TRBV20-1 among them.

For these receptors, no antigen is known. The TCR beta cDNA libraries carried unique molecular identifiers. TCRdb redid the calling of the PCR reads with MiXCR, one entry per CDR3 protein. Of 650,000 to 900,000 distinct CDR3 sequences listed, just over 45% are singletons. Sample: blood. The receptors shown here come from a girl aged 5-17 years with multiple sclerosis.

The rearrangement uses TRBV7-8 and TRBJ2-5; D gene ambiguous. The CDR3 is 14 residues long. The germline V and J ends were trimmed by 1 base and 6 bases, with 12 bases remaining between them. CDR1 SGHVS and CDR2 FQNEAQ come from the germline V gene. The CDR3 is CASSLELSRKTQYF. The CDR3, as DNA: TGTGCCAGCAGCTTAGAATTGTCGAGGAAGACCCAGTACTTC.

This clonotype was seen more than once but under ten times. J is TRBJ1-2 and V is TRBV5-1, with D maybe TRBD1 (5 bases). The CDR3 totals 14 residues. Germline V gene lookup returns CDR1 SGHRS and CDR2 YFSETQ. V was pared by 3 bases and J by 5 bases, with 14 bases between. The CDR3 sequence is CASSSGTGEYGYTF. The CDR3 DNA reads TGCGCCAGCAGCTCAGGGACGGGAGAATATGGCTACACCTTC.

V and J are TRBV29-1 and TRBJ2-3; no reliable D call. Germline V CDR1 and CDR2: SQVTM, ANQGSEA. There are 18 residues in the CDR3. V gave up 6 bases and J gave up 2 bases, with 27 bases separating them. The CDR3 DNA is TGCAGCGTCTCGAATCGATCGCTTCGGGTAACCAACACAGATACGCAGTATTTT. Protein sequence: CSVSNRSLRVTNTDTQYF.

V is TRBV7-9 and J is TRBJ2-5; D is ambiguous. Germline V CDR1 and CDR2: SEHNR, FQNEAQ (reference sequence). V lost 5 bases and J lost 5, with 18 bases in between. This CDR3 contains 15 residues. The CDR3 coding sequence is TGTGCCAGCAGCCCCCGGGCCTACAAAGGGGAGACCCAGTACTTC. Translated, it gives CASSPRAYKGETQYF.

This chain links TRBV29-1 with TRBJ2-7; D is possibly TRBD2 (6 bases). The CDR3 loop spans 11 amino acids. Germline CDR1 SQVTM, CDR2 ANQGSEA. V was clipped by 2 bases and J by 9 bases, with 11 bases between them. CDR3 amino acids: CSVETSSAQYF. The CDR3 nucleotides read TGCAGCGTTGAAACTAGCTCGGCGCAGTACTTC.

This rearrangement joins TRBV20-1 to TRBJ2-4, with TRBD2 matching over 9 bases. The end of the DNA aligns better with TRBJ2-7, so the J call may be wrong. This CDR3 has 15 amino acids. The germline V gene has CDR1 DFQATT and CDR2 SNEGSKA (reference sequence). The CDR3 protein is CSATETSGLTYEQYF. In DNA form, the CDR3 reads TGCAGTGCTACGGAAACTAGCGGGCTGACCTACGAGCAGTACTTC.

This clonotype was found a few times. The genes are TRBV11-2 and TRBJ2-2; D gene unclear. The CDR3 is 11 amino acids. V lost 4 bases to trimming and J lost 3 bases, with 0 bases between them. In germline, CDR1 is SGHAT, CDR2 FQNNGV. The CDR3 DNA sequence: TGTGCCAGCAGCTACACCGGGGAGCTGTTTTTT. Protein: CASSYTGELFF.

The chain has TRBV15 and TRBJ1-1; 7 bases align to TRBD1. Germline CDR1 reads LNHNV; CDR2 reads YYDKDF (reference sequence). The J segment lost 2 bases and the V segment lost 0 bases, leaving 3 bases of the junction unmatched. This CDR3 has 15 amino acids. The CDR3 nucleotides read TGTGCCACCAGCAGAGATGGAGGGGGCAACACTGAAGCTTTCTTT. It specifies CATSRDGGGNTEAFF.

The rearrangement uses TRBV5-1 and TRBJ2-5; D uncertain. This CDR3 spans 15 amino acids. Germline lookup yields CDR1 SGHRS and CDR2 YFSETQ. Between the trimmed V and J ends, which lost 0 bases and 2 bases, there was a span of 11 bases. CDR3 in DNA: TGCGCCAGCAGCTTGGATGGTTCAGCACAAGAGACCCAGTACTTC. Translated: CASSLDGSAQETQYF.

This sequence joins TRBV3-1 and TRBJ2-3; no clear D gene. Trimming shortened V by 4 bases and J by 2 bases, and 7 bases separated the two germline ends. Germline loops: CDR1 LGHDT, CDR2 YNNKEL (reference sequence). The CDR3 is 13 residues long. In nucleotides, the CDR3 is TGTGCCAGCAGCCCGACAATCACAGATACGCAGTATTTT. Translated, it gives CASSPTITDTQYF.